Presented here are 11 T cell receptor beta chains from one specimen sequenced in a study of blood T cells in healthy people across ages. Together with a sample-barcoded 5' primer, a J-beta primer mix was included in a second PCR lasting about 7 to 12 cycles. TCRdb reprocessed the 5' RACE reads via MiXCR and lists one record per CDR3 protein. This table holds approximately 780,000 distinct CDR3 sequences, roughly 24% found once. Another study also made use of these data, one on T cells of mothers and their children.

The sample comprised blood. The receptors shown here come from a boy younger than 18 in good health.

The chain is built from TRBV6-5 and TRBJ1-1, with D possibly TRBD1 on 6 matching bases. V was cut by 6 bases and J by 0 bases, with 20 bases left in between. The length of the CDR3 is 17 residues. The V gene's germline CDR1 is MNHEY and CDR2 SVGAGI. As DNA, the CDR3 is TGTGCCAGCAGCCCTCCCGGGCGCCAGGGGATGAACACTGAAGCTTTCTTT. Encoded protein: CASSPPGRQGMNTEAFF.

The genes are TRBV6-5 and TRBJ2-7, with D uncertain. Looked up from germline, CDR1 is MNHEY and CDR2 is SVGAGI. The CDR3 is 14 residues long. V dropped 2 bases and J dropped 7 bases, with 15 bases sitting between them. The CDR3 sequence is CASSYGTVFREQYF. CDR3 DNA sequence: TGTGCCAGCAGTTACGGCACGGTCTTCAGGGAGCAGTACTTC.

The V call is TRBV7-9, the J call TRBJ2-5; D uncertain. TRBJ2-7 matches the DNA end more closely, so the J call is doubtful. Germline assignment: CDR1 SEHNR and CDR2 FQNEAQ (reference sequence). This CDR3 comprises 13 residues. The CDR3 loop reads CASSSADSYEQYF. Here the CDR3 DNA reads TGTGCCAGCAGCTCGGCGGATTCCTACGAGCAGTACTTC.

This clonotype was seen many times. This chain uses TRBV7-8 with TRBJ2-5; weak D call: TRBD2 (5 bases). The CDR3 totals 14 residues. The V gene's germline CDR1 is SGHVS and CDR2 FQNEAQ. Deletions cut 1 base from V and 1 base from J, with 7 bases between. CDR3 DNA sequence: TGTGCCAGCAGCTTAGGGAGGTCCCAAGAGACCCAGTACTTC. Its protein product is CASSLGRSQETQYF.

This clonotype occurred a few times. This sequence joins TRBV18 and TRBJ2-5, with D unresolved. Germline V CDR1 and CDR2: KGHSH, LQKENI. Trimming left V 6 bases short and J 2 bases short, with 13 bases between. This CDR3 has 14 residues. CDR3 DNA: TGTGCCAGCTCTTCTTCAAGAAAACAAGAGACCCAGTACTTC. This codes for CASSSSRKQETQYF.

Here the CDR3 reads CASSQAGRTGSYEQYF. The CDR3 coding sequence is TGTGCCAGCAGCCAAGCAGGTCGGACAGGTTCCTACGAGCAGTACTTC. The chain employs TRBV3-1 and TRBJ2-7; TRBD1 aligns across 7 bases. CDR1 LGHDT and CDR2 YNNKEL come from the germline V gene (reference sequence). CDR3 length equals 16 residues. V lost 1 base to trimming and J lost 1 base; unmatched junction nucleotides: 7.

This clonotype appeared a few times. V is TRBV7-8 and J is TRBJ2-1, with D uncertain. Germline-derived CDR1 and CDR2 are SGHVS and FQNEAQ. V lost 10 bases and J lost 0, with 16 bases in between. This CDR3 contains 15 residues. The DNA of the CDR3 is TGTGCCACCGGACCACGGTTTGACTCCTACAATGAGCAGTTCTTC. It encodes CATGPRFDSYNEQFF.

This clonotype has just one count. The CDR3 here is CASSIRALSGTQETQYF. For the CDR3, the DNA is TGTGCCAGCAGCATCAGGGCCCTATCAGGGACCCAAGAGACCCAGTACTTC. This chain connects TRBV21-1 to TRBJ2-5; TRBD2 reflects the table's D call only, with no check against the DNA. TRBV21-1 is tagged as a pseudogene. The CDR3 runs 17 residues.

This chain links TRBV20-1 with TRBJ2-5; D is possibly TRBD2 (6 bases). CDR3 length equals 12 residues. Germline CDR1 and CDR2: DFQATT and SNEGSKA (reference sequence). Trimming took off 7 bases at V and 5 bases at J, with 14 bases between the two ends. CDR3: CSVTSIRETQYF. The CDR3 coding sequence is TGCAGTGTCACTAGCATAAGGGAGACCCAGTACTTC.

In this sample, this clonotype turned up a few times. The CDR3 loop is CASKYSGLGTEAFF. The CDR3 bases are TGTGCCAGCAAGTATTCAGGCCTGGGCACTGAAGCTTTCTTT. The chain links TRBV12-3 or TRBV12-4 to TRBJ1-1; D is uncertain. The CDR3 has 14 residues. V shed 7 bases and J shed 4 bases, with 16 bases lying between them.

The rearrangement joins TRBV20-1 to TRBJ1-1, with D hard to call. The germline V and J ends were trimmed by 1 base and 1 base, with 7 bases remaining between them. The CDR3 runs to 13 residues. Germline V gene lookup returns CDR1 DFQATT and CDR2 SNEGSKA (reference sequence). This chain's CDR3 is CSARVWENTEAFF. The CDR3 DNA is TGCAGTGCTAGAGTGTGGGAGAACACTGAAGCTTTCTTT.